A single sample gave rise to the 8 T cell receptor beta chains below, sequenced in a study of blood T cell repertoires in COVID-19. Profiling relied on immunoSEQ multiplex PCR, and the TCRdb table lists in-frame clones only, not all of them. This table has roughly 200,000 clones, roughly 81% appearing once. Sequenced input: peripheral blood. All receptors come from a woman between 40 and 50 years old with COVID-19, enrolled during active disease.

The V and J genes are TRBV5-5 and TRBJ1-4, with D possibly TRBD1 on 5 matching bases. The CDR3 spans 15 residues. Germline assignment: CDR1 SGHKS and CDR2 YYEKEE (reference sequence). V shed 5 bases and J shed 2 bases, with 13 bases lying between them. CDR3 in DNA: TGTGCCAGCAGTCCTATGGGGCAGACTAATGAAAAACTGTTTTTT. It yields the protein CASSPMGQTNEKLFF.

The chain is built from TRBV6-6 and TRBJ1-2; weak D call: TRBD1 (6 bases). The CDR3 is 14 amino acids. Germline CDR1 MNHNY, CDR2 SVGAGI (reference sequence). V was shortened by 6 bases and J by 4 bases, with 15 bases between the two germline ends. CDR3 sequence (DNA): TGTGCCAGCAGCCGAGGACAGACCGCCTATGGCTACACCTTC. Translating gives CASSRGQTAYGYTF.

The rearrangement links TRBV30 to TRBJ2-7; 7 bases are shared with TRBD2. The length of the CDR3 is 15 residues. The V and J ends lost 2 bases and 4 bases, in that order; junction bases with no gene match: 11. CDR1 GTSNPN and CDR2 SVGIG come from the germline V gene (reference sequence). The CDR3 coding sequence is TGTGCCTGGAGTCCACACCCGGGACTACATTACGAGCAGTACTTC. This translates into CAWSPHPGLHYEQYF.

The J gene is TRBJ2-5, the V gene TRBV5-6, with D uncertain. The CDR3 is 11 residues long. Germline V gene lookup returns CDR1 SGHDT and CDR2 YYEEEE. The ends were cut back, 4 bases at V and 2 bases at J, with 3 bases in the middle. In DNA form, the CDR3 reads TGTGCCAGCAGCATACAAGAGACCCAGTACTTC. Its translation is CASSIQETQYF.

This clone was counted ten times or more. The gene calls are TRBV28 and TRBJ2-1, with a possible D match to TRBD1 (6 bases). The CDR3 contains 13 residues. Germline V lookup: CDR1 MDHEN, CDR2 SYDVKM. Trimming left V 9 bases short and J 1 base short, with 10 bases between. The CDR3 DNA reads TGTGCCAGTTGCGACAGGTCCTACAATGAGCAGTTCTTC. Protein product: CASCDRSYNEQFF.

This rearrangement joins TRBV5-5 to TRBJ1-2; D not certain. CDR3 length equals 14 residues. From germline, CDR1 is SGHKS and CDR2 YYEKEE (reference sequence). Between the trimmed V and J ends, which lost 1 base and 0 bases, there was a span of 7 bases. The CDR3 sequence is CASSLTDSNYGYTF. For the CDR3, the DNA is TGTGCCAGCAGCTTGACGGACTCTAACTATGGCTACACCTTC.

The CDR3 sequence: CASSLARISNQPQHF. CDR3 coding DNA: TGTGCCAGCAGCTTAGCGCGCATTAGCAATCAGCCCCAGCATTTT. This chain links TRBV7-8 with TRBJ1-5; D unclear. CDR3 length: 15 residues. Trimming removed 0 bases at V and 0 bases at J, with 6 bases between. Germline V gives CDR1 SGHVS, CDR2 FQNEAQ. Complete variable domain (other parts from reference TRBV7-8 and TRBJ1-5): GAGVSQSPRYKVAKRGQDVALRCDPISGHVSLFWYQQALGQGPEFLTYFQNEAQLDKSGLPSDRFFAERPEGSVSTLKIQRTQQEDSAVYLCASSLARISNQPQHFGDGTRLSIL.

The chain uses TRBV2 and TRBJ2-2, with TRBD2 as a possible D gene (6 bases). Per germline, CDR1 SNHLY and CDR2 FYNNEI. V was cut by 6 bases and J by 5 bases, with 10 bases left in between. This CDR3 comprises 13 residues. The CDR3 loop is CASRAGRTGELFF. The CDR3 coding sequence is TGTGCCAGCAGGGCTGGGAGGACCGGGGAGCTGTTTTTT.